The clone carrying this T cell receptor (beta chain) was seen many times. The germline V gene has CDR1 SGDLS and CDR2 YYNGEE. This CDR3 has 14 residues. J was trimmed by 3 bases and V by 3 bases; bases with no gene match: 5. The team produced cDNA through 5'RACE using 10-nucleotide random UMIs. Each CDR3 protein gets one entry after TCRdb re-called the 5' RACE reads with MiXCR. The repertoire holds 45,000 or so distinct CDR3 sequences, with about 6% as singletons. The source of the sample is a study of neurological immune-mediated disorders. What was sequenced was CD4+ T cells from blood. V is TRBV9 and J is TRBJ1-1; 7 bases are a match to TRBD1. This TCR was sampled from a woman between 40 and 55 years old in good health. This CDR3 reads CASSGQGGDTEAFF. The CDR3 DNA follows: TGTGCCAGCAGCGGACAGGGCGGGGACACTGAAGCTTTCTTT.